The following is a T cell receptor (beta chain) sequence with its context. This entry belongs to a study of shared clonotypes between healthy human individuals. The repertoire was sequenced with immunoSEQ multiplex PCR; TCRdb's copy has only in-frame clones and lacks some. The sample carries over 2 million clones, 85% to 95% recorded once. Germline V gene data show CDR1 as SQVTM and CDR2 as ANQGSEA. The CDR3 is 14 residues long. The V and J ends lost 4 bases and 0 bases respectively, with 9 bases between them. V and J are TRBV29-1 and TRBJ2-2; maybe TRBD2 (5 bases). The clonotype was recovered from a man between 18 and 29 years old in good health. The material sequenced was naive CD4+ T cells sorted from blood. The sample's subset: CD45RA+ positively selected. The DNA for the CDR3 is TGCAGCGTTGCCCGGGAACCGAACACCGGGGAGCTGTTTTTT. It translates to CSVAREPNTGELFF.